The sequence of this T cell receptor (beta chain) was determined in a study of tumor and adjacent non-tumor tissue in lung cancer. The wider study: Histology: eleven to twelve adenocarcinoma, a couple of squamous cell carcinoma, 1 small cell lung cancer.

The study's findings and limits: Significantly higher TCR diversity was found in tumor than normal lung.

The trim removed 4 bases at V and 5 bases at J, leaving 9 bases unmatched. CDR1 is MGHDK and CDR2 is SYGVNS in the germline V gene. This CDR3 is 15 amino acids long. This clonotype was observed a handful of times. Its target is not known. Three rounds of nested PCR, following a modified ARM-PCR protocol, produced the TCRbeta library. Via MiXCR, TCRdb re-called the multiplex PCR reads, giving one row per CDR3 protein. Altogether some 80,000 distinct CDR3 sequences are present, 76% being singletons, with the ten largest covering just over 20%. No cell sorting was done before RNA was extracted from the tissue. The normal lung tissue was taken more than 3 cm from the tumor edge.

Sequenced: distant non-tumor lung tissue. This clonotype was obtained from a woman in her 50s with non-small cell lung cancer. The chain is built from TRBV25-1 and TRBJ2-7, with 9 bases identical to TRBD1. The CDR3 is CASSGWTGEVNEQYF. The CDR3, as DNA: TGTGCCAGCAGTGGGTGGACAGGGGAGGTCAACGAGCAGTACTTC.